One sample yielded the 11 T cell receptor beta chains listed below, sequenced in a study of beta chain features in type 1 diabetes. General study points: Within each of all four CD4+ subsets, Type 1 diabetes patients had TCRB CDR3s that were moderately but significantly shorter.

TCRB transcripts that were expressed got sequenced, as all of the isolated RNA had been reverse transcribed. Some clones are missing from TCRdb's copy, which holds only in-frame ones; the method was immunoSEQ multiplex PCR. The data hold 120,000 or so clones, with approximately 15% observed a single time. Which antigens these TCRs recognize remains unknown. The sequenced sample was central memory CD4+ T cells from blood. Receptors were obtained from a man between 18 and 35 years old with type 1 diabetes.

In DNA, the CDR3 is TGTGCCAGCAGCCCTATGGGGGGACAGGGCGCAGATACGCAGTATTTT. Translation gives CASSPMGGQGADTQYF. The rearrangement joins TRBV9 to TRBJ2-3, with 9 bases lining up with TRBD1. The germline CDR1 and CDR2 sequences are SGDLS and YYNGEE. V shed 4 bases and J 4 bases; nucleotides not matched to a gene: 10. The CDR3 is 16 residues long.

This clone was recorded a few times. The chain is built from TRBV6-5 and TRBJ2-7; TRBD2 matches 11 bases. Trimming removed 5 bases from V and 5 bases from J; junction bases left unmatched: 5. This CDR3 contains 14 residues. The germline V gene encodes CDR1 MNHEY and CDR2 SVGAGI. CDR3: CASSKLAGDNEQYF. The CDR3, as DNA: TGTGCCAGCAGTAAACTAGCGGGAGACAACGAGCAGTACTTC.

The sample holds a few counts of this clone. The chain links TRBV30 to TRBJ1-3; no firm D call. Trimming removed 8 bases from V and 2 bases from J, with 10 bases in between. The germline V gene encodes CDR1 GTSNPN and CDR2 SVGIG (reference sequence). This CDR3 region has 12 residues. The CDR3 loop reads CAAKGAGNTIYF. For the CDR3, the DNA is TGTGCCGCAAAAGGTGCTGGAAACACCATATATTTT.

With respect to this clone: One end of the junction varies from germline; a read error may be responsible. The rearrangement joins TRBV7-9 to TRBJ1-1; D gene uncertain. This CDR3 is built from 13 residues. Germline lookup yields CDR1 SEHNR and CDR2 FQNEAQ (reference sequence). In DNA form, the CDR3 reads TGTGCCAGCAGCTTAATACAGAACGCTGAAGCTTTCTTT. Protein: CASSLIQNAEAFF.

The rearrangement links TRBV14 to TRBJ2-3; no clear D. Germline CDR1 SGHDN, CDR2 FVKESK. The CDR3 is made up of 15 amino acids. Trimming stripped 4 bases from V and 1 base from J, with 12 bases between. The CDR3 DNA sequence: TGTGCCAGCAGCCTACGCCTAACCCGCACAGATACGCAGTATTTT. This codes for CASSLRLTRTDTQYF.

This clone was detected ten times or more. This same CDR3 is encoded by further DNA sequences in the sample. V and J are TRBV4-3 and TRBJ2-4; 8 bases are shared with TRBD1. Germline V gene lookup returns CDR1 LGHNA and CDR2 YSLEER. The CDR3 spans 16 residues. Losses at the gene ends were 4 bases for V and 1 base for J; bases not matched to a gene: 6. CDR3 amino acids: CASSPGQGGAKNIQYF. The CDR3 bases are TGCGCCAGCAGCCCTGGACAGGGTGGTGCCAAAAACATTCAGTACTTC.

The sample holds a few counts of this clone. The V and J genes are TRBV7-9 and TRBJ2-5; maybe TRBD2 (5 bases). Gene TRBJ2-7 matches the end of the DNA better, so the J call may be wrong. The CDR3 sequence is 15 residues long. Germline lookup yields CDR1 SEHNR and CDR2 FQNEAQ (reference sequence). CDR3 loop: CASSLGRAASYEQYF. The CDR3 nucleotides read TGTGCCAGCAGCTTAGGACGAGCGGCCTCCTACGAGCAGTACTTC.

This clone was recorded a few times. The chain links TRBV7-2 to TRBJ1-5; D not certain. Germline CDR1 is SGHTA and CDR2 is FQGNSA. CDR3 length equals 15 residues. V shed 0 bases and J shed 2 bases, with 8 bases lying between them. The CDR3 region has the DNA TGTGCCAGCAGCTTAGCTCCTAGCGGCAATCAGCCCCAGCATTTT. Residues: CASSLAPSGNQPQHF.

This clone has a handful of counts. The V call is TRBV7-2, the J call TRBJ1-4, with D unclear. The CDR3 has 14 residues. The V end lost 6 bases, the J end lost 7 bases, and 15 bases lay between the germline ends. Germline assignment: CDR1 SGHTA and CDR2 FQGNSA. This CDR3 reads CASSRELRGEKLFF. CDR3 coding DNA: TGTGCCAGCAGTAGGGAGCTGCGGGGTGAAAAACTGTTTTTT.

The chain is built from TRBV5-1 and TRBJ2-7; D is perhaps TRBD1 or TRBD2 (5 bases each). V was clipped by 4 bases and J by 5 bases, with 25 bases between them. There are 17 residues in the CDR3. Germline CDR1 is SGHRS and CDR2 is YFSETQ. The CDR3 region is CASSTDALAGFGDEQYF. In DNA, the CDR3 is TGCGCCAGCAGCACTGATGCCCTAGCAGGGTTTGGCGACGAGCAGTACTTC.

The chain joins TRBV7-8 to TRBJ2-7, with TRBD2 matching over 9 bases. CDR3 length equals 22 residues. The V gene's germline CDR1 is SGHVS and CDR2 FQNEAQ. J was trimmed by 0 bases and V by 7 bases; bases with no gene match: 28. The CDR3 loop reads CASIKKAVSGVRKREDSYEQYF. CDR3 DNA: TGTGCCAGCATCAAAAAGGCGGTGTCGGGGGTGAGAAAGCGGGAGGACTCCTACGAGCAGTACTTC.